This record concerns one T cell receptor beta chain sequence. This sample was included in a study of T cell changes during pregnancy in multiple sclerosis. TCRdb keeps only in-frame clones here, not all; method: immunoSEQ multiplex PCR. The sample holds some 70,000 clones, 90% to 95% seen once. The CDR3 has 17 residues. Per germline, CDR1 SGHTA and CDR2 FQGTGA. Germline trimming cut 5 bases from V and 2 bases from J; bases unmatched to any gene: 13. Sequences were derived from peripheral blood, sampled in the second trimester of pregnancy. The sequence came from a female donor in good health, enrolled as a control in a pregnancy study. This sequence joins TRBV7-3 and TRBJ2-3, with TRBD2 matching 7 bases. CDR3 protein: CASSPRGAGTFTDTQYF. CDR3 coding DNA: TGTGCCAGCAGCCCCCGGGGAGCGGGAACCTTCACAGATACGCAGTATTTT.